These T cell receptor beta chains were read from a single sample in a study of shared T cell receptors in the human thymus. TCRdb's table, derived via immunoSEQ multiplex PCR, lists solely in-frame clones and lacks some. Of 550,000 to 800,000 clones in the sample, approximately 83% are singletons; the top ten hold around 0.0094%. These data also formed part of another study, on human thymus T cells.

The sample comprised thymocytes. The origin of the receptors is a girl less than two years old with a congenital heart defect. Each CDR3 is given with its conserved first and last residue. The order of the fields is clone size, D gene, V gene, J gene, CDR3 DNA, CDR3 protein. The D gene is left open where the match is weak. Rows give clone size only sometimes, using once, few, many, or a class for an expanded clone.

few	TRBD1	TRBV28	TRBJ2-4	TGTGCCAGCAGTTTATCCAAGGACAGGTCCAAAAACATTCAGTACTTC	CASSLSKDRSKNIQYF
NA	TRBD1	TRBV7-2	TRBJ2-7	TGTGCCAGCAGCTGGGACAGGGGTGACTCCTACGAGCAGTACTTC	CASSWDRGDSYEQYF
NA	TRBD1	TRBV6-5	TRBJ1-6	TGTGCCAGCAGTAGACAACAGGGGAATTCACCCCTCCACTTT	CASSRQQGNSPLHF
once	NA	TRBV30	TRBJ1-5	TGTGCCTGGAGTGACGGAGGCTTTAGCAATCAGCCCCAGCATTTT	CAWSDGGFSNQPQHF
once	TRBD1	TRBV5-8	TRBJ1-1	TGTGCCAGCAGCGTGTCGGGGGACAGGAACACTGAAGCTTTCTTT	CASSVSGDRNTEAFF
NA	TRBD1	TRBV9	TRBJ1-2	TGTGCCAGCAGCGGAGACAGGGTCCCCTATGGCTACACCTTC	CASSGDRVPYGYTF
NA	NA	TRBV28	TRBJ2-1	TGTGCCAGCAGTTTATTCGGAGGGGCTAGATACAATGAGCAGTTCTTC	CASSLFGGARYNEQFF
NA	NA	TRBV9	TRBJ2-3	TGTGCCAGCAGCGTAGGAGTTGGGGGGACAGCCGGTAGCACAGATACGCAGTATTTT	CASSVGVGGTAGSTDTQYF
NA	TRBD1	TRBV4-1	TRBJ1-2	TGCGCCAGCAGCCACAGGGGGAACTATGGCTACACCTTC	CASSHRGNYGYTF
once	TRBD2	TRBV5-6	TRBJ2-1	TGTGCCAGCAGGTACTCCCAAGAAGCGGGGGGGCAATTGAATGAGCAGTTCTTC	CASRYSQEAGGQLNEQFF
NA	NA	TRBV7-9	TRBJ2-5	TGTGCCAGCAGCTCCAGGACATCGTACCAAGAGACCCAGTACTTC	CASSSRTSYQETQYF
NA	TRBD1	TRBV4-1	TRBJ2-7	TGCGCCAGCAGCCTCCCGGGACAGGGGGTCACCTACTACGAGCAGTACTTC	CASSLPGQGVTYYEQYF
NA	TRBD1	TRBV9	TRBJ1-3	TGTGCCAGCAGCGTAGAGGAATTGAGGGACAGGGACTCAAGGGGAAACACCATATATTTT	CASSVEELRDRDSRGNTIYF
NA	TRBD1	TRBV10-3	TRBJ1-2	TGTGCCATCACTCCTGGACAGGGGAGGAATGGCTACACCTTC	CAITPGQGRNGYTF
NA	NA	TRBV16	TRBJ1-1	TGTGCCAGCAGCCCACTAGGCTGGAGCCCCACTGAAGCTTTCTTT	CASSPLGWSPTEAFF
NA	NA	TRBV4-2	TRBJ2-5	TGTGCCAGCAGCCAAGATTGGGGTCGGGGGGCCTCCAGGGAGACCCAGTACTTC	CASSQDWGRGASRETQYF
NA	TRBD1	TRBV10-3	TRBJ1-2	TGTGCCATCAGCGGGACAGGGGGCTATGGCTACACCTTC	CAISGTGGYGYTF
once	TRBD1	TRBV16	TRBJ1-5	TGTGCCAGCAGCCAATCCCAGGGGGCTGTAGGTCAGCCCCAGCATTTT	CASSQSQGAVGQPQHF
NA	TRBD1	TRBV15	TRBJ1-5	TGTGCCACCAGCAGAATGACAGGGGTCGGGCAGCCCCAGCATTTT	CATSRMTGVGQPQHF
NA	NA	TRBV7-2	TRBJ1-5	TGTGCCAGCAGCTTTGCGGGGGGGCCTCGCAATCAGCCCCAGCATTTT	CASSFAGGPRNQPQHF
NA	TRBD1	TRBV4-3	TRBJ1-2	TGCGCCAGCAGCCACCGAACAGGGGGCAAGTGTGGCTACACCTTC	CASSHRTGGKCGYTF
NA	NA	TRBV10-2	TRBJ2-2	TGCGCCAGCAAAAACCACTACAGGTTTCGCACCGGGGAGCTGTTTTTT	CASKNHYRFRTGELFF
NA	NA	TRBV14	TRBJ1-6	TGTGCCAGCAGCCAAGCTGACAGGCGGTTGGATACCCTCCACTTT	CASSQADRRLDTLHF
NA	TRBD1	TRBV5-4	TRBJ1-6	TGTGCCAGCAGCATTTATACCGGGGCCAGGGGGAATTCACCCCTCCACTTT	CASSIYTGARGNSPLHF
NA	NA	TRBV5-1	TRBJ1-2	TGCGCCAGCAGCTTGAACGGGGGGCCCAACTATGGCTACACCTTC	CASSLNGGPNYGYTF
once	TRBD1	TRBV19	TRBJ1-5	TGTGCCACCCAAGCGGGACAGGGGACCAATCAGCCCCAGCATTTT	CATQAGQGTNQPQHF
NA	TRBD1	TRBV25-1	TRBJ1-2	TGTGCCAGCAGTGTACGGACAGGGGAAGGCTACACCTTC	CASSVRTGEGYTF
NA	NA	TRBV6-5	TRBJ2-7	TGTGCCAGCAGTTACTCTAGCTCCATCTCCTACGAGCAGTACTTC	CASSYSSSISYEQYF
NA	NA	TRBV27	TRBJ2-1	TGTGCCAGCAGTTTATTTTCAGACAGGCCTCTGAGCTCCTACAATGAGCAGTTCTTC	CASSLFSDRPLSSYNEQFF
few	NA	TRBV6-1	TRBJ1-5	TGTGCCAGCAGTGAGGCGGGAGCCAATCAGCCCCAGCATTTT	CASSEAGANQPQHF
NA	TRBD1	TRBV27	TRBJ1-2	TGTGCCAGCAGTGGCGAACGGGACAGGGCGTCCTACACCTTC	CASSGERDRASYTF
NA	NA	TRBV7-7	TRBJ1-2	TGTGCCAGCAGCGTGGGCGGGGAAGAGTATGGCTACACCTTC	CASSVGGEEYGYTF
once	NA	TRBV6-1	TRBJ1-1	TGTGCCAGCAGTGAAGAGGGGCGGGGCTCAGTGTTCATGAACACTGAAGCTTTCTTT	CASSEEGRGSVFMNTEAFF
NA	NA	TRBV5-6	TRBJ1-3	TGTGCCAGCAGCTTGTCCTTCGGAAACACCATATATTTT	CASSLSFGNTIYF
few	NA	TRBV15	TRBJ1-4	TGTGCCACCAGCAGGGGTGGCGGACTCGGTCAAAAACTGTTTTTT	CATSRGGGLGQKLFF
once	TRBD2	TRBV6-6	TRBJ2-5	TGTGCCAGCAGTTACGGACTAGCGGCCATTCAAGAGACCCAGTACTTC	CASSYGLAAIQETQYF
NA	TRBD1	TRBV28	TRBJ2-7	TGTGCCAGCAGCCTGGAAGGACAGGGTGCATCCGAGCAGTACTTC	CASSLEGQGASEQYF
NA	NA	TRBV7-6	TRBJ2-5	TGTGCCAGCAGCTTAAATATGTACGGGGAAATGTTAAAGACCCAGTACTTC	CASSLNMYGEMLKTQYF
once	TRBD2	TRBV27	TRBJ2-1	TGTGCCAGCAACGCGGGGGGGCCGAGTGTGAATGAGCAGTTCTTC	CASNAGGPSVNEQFF
NA	TRBD1	TRBV10-3	TRBJ1-5	TGTGCCATCAGTGGGGGACAGAGCAATCAGCCCCAGCATTTT	CAISGGQSNQPQHF
NA	TRBD1	TRBV28	TRBJ2-5	TGTGCCAGCAGCCAACCTGGACAGGGCCTCGCCGGGGAGACCCAGTACTTC	CASSQPGQGLAGETQYF
NA	TRBD1	TRBV5-1	TRBJ2-2	TGCGCCAGCAGCTCGGTAGGAGACAGGGGGCCCACCGGGGAGCTGTTTTTT	CASSSVGDRGPTGELFF
NA	TRBD2	TRBV6-4	TRBJ2-1	TGTGCCAGCAGTGACCTAGCGGGGGGGCTATACAATGAGCAGTTCTTC	CASSDLAGGLYNEQFF
NA	TRBD1	TRBV27	TRBJ1-1	TGTGCCAGCAGTTATTCGACAGGGGGTACTGAAGCTTTCTTT	CASSYSTGGTEAFF
NA	TRBD1	TRBV9	TRBJ1-6	TGTGCCAGCAGCCCACGGACAGGGGAGGGTTCACCCCTCCACTTT	CASSPRTGEGSPLHF
few	TRBD1	TRBV7-9	TRBJ2-5	TGTGCCAGCAGCTCCGGACAGGGAGCCATCCAAGAGACCCAGTACTTC	CASSSGQGAIQETQYF
once	NA	TRBV2	TRBJ2-3	TGTGCCAATCGGATGACAGCTTCTGGGAATACGCAGTATTTT	CANRMTASGNTQYF
once	TRBD1	TRBV14	TRBJ2-3	TGTGCCAGCTCCGACAGGGGATCCGGGGCAGATACGCAGTATTTT	CASSDRGSGADTQYF
NA	TRBD1	TRBV5-6	TRBJ1-1	TGTGCCAGCAGCTTGTTGATCACAGGGGATGAAAGGAACACTGAAGCTTTCTTT	CASSLLITGDERNTEAFF